The rows below give T cell receptor beta chains drawn from one sample of a study of blood T cell repertoires in COVID-19. Here immunoSEQ multiplex PCR was the method, and the copy in TCRdb shows in-frame clones only, minus some. This sample has 270,000 or so clones, with around 82% found just once. Sequenced: peripheral blood. The receptors here all came from a woman aged 18 to 35 with acute or convalescent COVID-19. The CDR3 runs from the conserved cysteine through the conserved F or W. Each record gives: J gene, D gene, clone size, V gene, CDR3 DNA, CDR3 protein. The D gene is left open where the match is weak. Only part of the rows carry a size: once, few, many, or a class if the clone is expanded.

J gene: TRBJ1-3; D gene: -; clone size: few; V gene: TRBV24-1; CDR3 DNA: TGTGCCACCAGTGACCCCCACGTGGCAAGAGGAAACACCATATATTTT; CDR3 protein: CATSDPHVARGNTIYF
J gene: TRBJ1-5; D gene: -; clone size: -; V gene: TRBV28; CDR3 DNA: TGTGCCAGCAGTTCTATAAATCAGCCCCAGCATTTT; CDR3 protein: CASSSINQPQHF
J gene: TRBJ1-3; D gene: -; clone size: -; V gene: TRBV6-5; CDR3 DNA: TGTGCCAGCAGTTACGACGGGGGTAGTGGAAACACCATATATTTT; CDR3 protein: CASSYDGGSGNTIYF
J gene: TRBJ1-5; D gene: -; clone size: once; V gene: TRBV5-6; CDR3 DNA: TGTGCCAGCAGCTTGATAGATCAGCCCCAGCATTTT; CDR3 protein: CASSLIDQPQHF
J gene: TRBJ1-3; D gene: -; clone size: -; V gene: TRBV6-5; CDR3 DNA: TGTGCCAGCTGGGCATCTGGAAACACCATATATTTT; CDR3 protein: CASWASGNTIYF
J gene: TRBJ2-7; D gene: -; clone size: -; V gene: TRBV20-1; CDR3 DNA: TGCAGTGCTACCCTACAGGGCGAGCAGTACTTC; CDR3 protein: CSATLQGEQYF
J gene: TRBJ1-1; D gene: -; clone size: once; V gene: TRBV2; CDR3 DNA: TGTGCCAGCAGGAGAGAGGGGAACACTGAAGCTTTCTTT; CDR3 protein: CASRREGNTEAFF
J gene: TRBJ1-6; D gene: -; clone size: once; V gene: TRBV7-9; CDR3 DNA: TGTGCCAGCAGCTTAGTTTCAGGGTTAAATTCACCCCTCCACTTT; CDR3 protein: CASSLVSGLNSPLHF
J gene: TRBJ2-1; D gene: -; clone size: -; V gene: TRBV6-5; CDR3 DNA: TGTGCCAGCAGTTACGGCGGAACGATCTACAATGAGCAGTTCTTC; CDR3 protein: CASSYGGTIYNEQFF
J gene: TRBJ2-6; D gene: TRBD1; clone size: -; V gene: TRBV2; CDR3 DNA: TGTGCCGGGTCGGACAGGGGGCGGACTGGGGCCAACGTCCTGACTTTC; CDR3 protein: CAGSDRGRTGANVLTF
J gene: TRBJ1-5; D gene: -; clone size: -; V gene: TRBV7-4; CDR3 DNA: TGTGCCAGCAGCTCATCCAAACAGGGCGTTAGCAATCAGCCCCAGCATTTT; CDR3 protein: CASSSSKQGVSNQPQHF
J gene: TRBJ2-5; D gene: -; clone size: -; V gene: TRBV5-1; CDR3 DNA: TGCGCCAGCAGCTTGGGGGCAGGGCCAGCAGAGACCCAGTACTTC; CDR3 protein: CASSLGAGPAETQYF
J gene: TRBJ2-1; D gene: -; clone size: few; V gene: TRBV18; CDR3 DNA: TGTGCCAGCTCACGAATATCCTCACTCTCCTACAATGAGCAGTTCTTC; CDR3 protein: CASSRISSLSYNEQFF
J gene: TRBJ1-1; D gene: TRBD1; clone size: few; V gene: TRBV5-5; CDR3 DNA: TGTGCCAGCAGCCTAACAGACAGGGTGAACACTGAAGCTTTCTTT; CDR3 protein: CASSLTDRVNTEAFF
J gene: TRBJ2-5; D gene: TRBD2; clone size: -; V gene: TRBV7-9; CDR3 DNA: TGTGCCAGCAGCGCTAAAGCGACCACTAGCGGGAGCTCACAAGAGACCCAGTACTTC; CDR3 protein: CASSAKATTSGSSQETQYF
J gene: TRBJ2-7; D gene: -; clone size: -; V gene: TRBV11-2; CDR3 DNA: TGTGCCAGCAGCTTTTCAGGGGCAGGGGTCGAGCAGTACTTC; CDR3 protein: CASSFSGAGVEQYF
J gene: TRBJ1-2; D gene: TRBD1; clone size: -; V gene: TRBV29-1; CDR3 DNA: TGCAGCGTTGATAGGGACAGGATTAGCTACACCTTC; CDR3 protein: CSVDRDRISYTF
J gene: TRBJ2-1; D gene: TRBD2; clone size: -; V gene: TRBV9; CDR3 DNA: TGTGCCAGCAGCATAACTAGCGGGAGCGATGAGCAGTTCTTC; CDR3 protein: CASSITSGSDEQFF
J gene: TRBJ2-5; D gene: TRBD2; clone size: once; V gene: TRBV4-1; CDR3 DNA: TGCGCCAGCAGCCATACTAGCGGGAGAGTTGAGATGGAGACCCAGTACTTC; CDR3 protein: CASSHTSGRVEMETQYF
J gene: TRBJ1-3; D gene: -; clone size: -; V gene: TRBV12-3/TRBV12-4; CDR3 DNA: TGTGCCAGCAGTTTTGCGACTGGAAACACCATATATTTT; CDR3 protein: CASSFATGNTIYF
J gene: TRBJ2-7; D gene: -; clone size: -; V gene: TRBV13; CDR3 DNA: TGTGCCAGCAGCAAATCGCGGAACGGGCAGTACTTC; CDR3 protein: CASSKSRNGQYF